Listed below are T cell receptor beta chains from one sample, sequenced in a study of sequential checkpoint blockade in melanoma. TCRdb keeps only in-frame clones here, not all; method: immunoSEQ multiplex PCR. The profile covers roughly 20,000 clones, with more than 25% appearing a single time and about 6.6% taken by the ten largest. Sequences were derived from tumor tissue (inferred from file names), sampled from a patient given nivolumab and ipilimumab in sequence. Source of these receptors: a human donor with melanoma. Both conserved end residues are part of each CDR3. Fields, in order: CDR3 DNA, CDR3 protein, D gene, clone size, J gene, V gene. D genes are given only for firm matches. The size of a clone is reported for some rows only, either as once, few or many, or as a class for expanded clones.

TGTGCCAGCAGCTTGGATTTGCCAGGCACAGATACGCAGTATTTT CASSLDLPGTDTQYF NA NA TRBJ2-3 TRBV11-3
TGTGCCTCTTCTCATGGGGGCGGTGAAGCTTTCTTT CASSHGGGEAFF NA NA TRBJ1-1 TRBV6-8
TGTGCCACCAGCAGATCCCAGGGGGCCCGCTACAATGAGCAGTTCTTC CATSRSQGARYNEQFF TRBD1 NA TRBJ2-1 TRBV15
TGTGCCAGCAGTTCTCGACAGGGCCATGAGCAGTTCTTC CASSSRQGHEQFF TRBD1 few TRBJ2-1 TRBV6-8
TGTGCTAGTGGTCTCGGACTAGCGGGCCGCGAGCAGTACTTC CASGLGLAGREQYF TRBD2 NA TRBJ2-7 TRBV12-5
TGTGCCAGCTCAGGTTGGGACCAAGAGACCCAGTACTTC CASSGWDQETQYF NA NA TRBJ2-5 TRBV18
TGTGCCAGCAAGTCCCAGGGGGGCAGTCAGCCCCAGCATTTT CASKSQGGSQPQHF TRBD1 many TRBJ1-5 TRBV28
TGTGCCAGCAGACCCGGACTAGCGGGAAAATTCGGCTCCTACAATGAGCAGTTCTTC CASRPGLAGKFGSYNEQFF TRBD2 few TRBJ2-1 TRBV11-3
TGCGCCAGCGGACAACAGGGGGCAGGCTATGGCTACACCTTC CASGQQGAGYGYTF TRBD1 NA TRBJ1-2 TRBV5-1
TGTGCCAGCAGCCAAGGGACTAGCGGGAGAGAGACCCAGTACTTC CASSQGTSGRETQYF TRBD2 few TRBJ2-5 TRBV4-2
TGTGCCAGCAGCCAAGTCGCGTCCACCGGGGAGCTGTTTTTT CASSQVASTGELFF NA NA TRBJ2-2 TRBV11-3
TGTGCCAGCAGCTTCCGGGACAGGCTCTCCTACGAGCAGTACTTC CASSFRDRLSYEQYF TRBD1 few TRBJ2-7 TRBV11-3
TGTGCCAGCAGTTTATCCCCGGGTCTACCCCTCCACTTT CASSLSPGLPLHF NA few TRBJ1-6 TRBV28
TGTGCCATCAGTGGAACCGGGACAGGGCTCATGAACACTGAAGCTTTCTTT CAISGTGTGLMNTEAFF TRBD1 NA TRBJ1-1 TRBV6-8
TGTGCCAGCAGCTTACAGGGGGCGAGGGCTGAAGCTTTCTTT CASSLQGARAEAFF TRBD1 NA TRBJ1-1 TRBV7-7
TGTGCCAGCAGCACCCAGGACAGGGGGCGAGTCGGGGAGCTGTTTTTT CASSTQDRGRVGELFF TRBD1 few TRBJ2-2 TRBV11-3
TGTGCCAGCAGTTTGCGTAACACTGAAGCTTTCTTT CASSLRNTEAFF NA NA TRBJ1-1 TRBV28
TGTGCCAGTAGAACCGGACACCTCTCCTACGAGCAGTACTTC CASRTGHLSYEQYF NA NA TRBJ2-7 TRBV19
TGTGCCACCAGCAGAGATCCCGGGATAAACACTGAAGCTTTCTTT CATSRDPGINTEAFF NA NA TRBJ1-1 TRBV15
TGTGCCACCAGCAGACCGAGTGCAACTAATGAAAAACTGTTTTTT CATSRPSATNEKLFF NA NA TRBJ1-4 TRBV15
TGCAGCGTGTCCCCCTCGGACAGGGCTTCCTACGAGCAGTACTTC CSVSPSDRASYEQYF TRBD1 NA TRBJ2-7 TRBV29-1
TGTGCCAGCAGTGCTGACATCGGCTACACCTTC CASSADIGYTF NA few TRBJ1-2 TRBV6-4
TGTGCCAGCAGCCGTACCGGGACTATGGGGAGGACCCAGTACTTC CASSRTGTMGRTQYF TRBD2 few TRBJ2-5 TRBV11-3
TGTGCCAGCAGCCAGGACAGAACTAATGAAAAACTGTTTTTT CASSQDRTNEKLFF NA many TRBJ1-4 TRBV11-3
TGCGCCAGCAGCCAAAGGACAGGGACCACTGAAGCTTTCTTT CASSQRTGTTEAFF NA NA TRBJ1-1 TRBV1
TGTGCCTGGGACAGGGGGTCTGGGGCCAACGTCCTGACTTTC CAWDRGSGANVLTF TRBD1 NA TRBJ2-6 TRBV30
TGTGCCAGCTCATCTCTAGCGGGAGTCTCTTCCAATGAGCAGTTCTTC CASSSLAGVSSNEQFF TRBD2 NA TRBJ2-1 TRBV18
TGTGCCAGCAGTGTTCCGGGACAGGGGAATCGGCAGTACTTC CASSVPGQGNRQYF TRBD1 once TRBJ2-7 TRBV28
TGTGCCAGCAGTTTGGACGTGACTGGTGAAAAACTGTTTTTT CASSLDVTGEKLFF NA few TRBJ1-4 TRBV28
TGTGCCAGCAGCCCGGACAGGGGGCAGGAGACCCAGTACTTC CASSPDRGQETQYF NA NA TRBJ2-5 TRBV7-5
TGTGCCAGCAGCCAGATTCGGACAGGGAGACGGACAGATACGCAGTATTTT CASSQIRTGRRTDTQYF TRBD1 NA TRBJ2-3 TRBV11-3
TGTGCCAGCAGTTTATTTGGCACCTTCTCCTACGAGCAGTACTTC CASSLFGTFSYEQYF NA NA TRBJ2-7 TRBV28
TGCGCCAGCAGCCTCCAGACTAGCGGGGGGGCGATGGGCACCGGGGAGCTGTTTTTT CASSLQTSGGAMGTGELFF TRBD2 many TRBJ2-2 TRBV4-1
TGTGCCACCAGCAGAGAAGGGACAGGGACCTACGAGCAGTACTTC CATSREGTGTYEQYF TRBD1 NA TRBJ2-7 TRBV15
TGTGCCAGCAGCTTTATAGGACAGAACACTGAAGCTTTCTTT CASSFIGQNTEAFF NA many TRBJ1-1 TRBV11-3
TGCAGCGCCCGCCCTACAGAATACACCGGGGAGCTGTTTTTT CSARPTEYTGELFF NA NA TRBJ2-2 TRBV29-1
TGTGCCTGGAGTCTTCAGGGCCTGGGCACTGAAGCTTTCTTT CAWSLQGLGTEAFF NA NA TRBJ1-1 TRBV30
TGTGCCAGCACCGAAATTTACGTCTACGAGCAGTACTTC CASTEIYVYEQYF NA few TRBJ2-7 TRBV6-8
TGTGCCAGCAGTCCAGGGGGACATTATAGCAATCAGCCCCAGCATTTT CASSPGGHYSNQPQHF TRBD1 NA TRBJ1-5 TRBV6-8
TGTGCCAGCAGTTTTCGGCCCGGGGACACTGAAGCTTTCTTT CASSFRPGDTEAFF NA NA TRBJ1-1 TRBV28
TGTGCCAGCAGCGTCTCGGGCCAGAACACTGAAGCTTTCTTT CASSVSGQNTEAFF NA few TRBJ1-1 TRBV9
TGCGCCAGCAGCCCAAAGACAGGGAGCTACGAGCAGTACTTC CASSPKTGSYEQYF TRBD1 NA TRBJ2-7 TRBV5-1
TGTGCCAGCAGCCCATGGGACGGGGTGAACACTGAAGCTTTCTTT CASSPWDGVNTEAFF NA NA TRBJ1-1 TRBV11-3
TGTGCCAGCAGTTACGGACTGGGACAGGGGTTCTACGAGCAGTACTTC CASSYGLGQGFYEQYF TRBD1 NA TRBJ2-7 TRBV6-8
TGTGCCAGCAGCGTACAAGGAATCCAAGAGACCCAGTACTTC CASSVQGIQETQYF NA NA TRBJ2-5 TRBV9
TGTGCCACCAGCAGGGACAGGGGGACCTACGAGCAGTACTTC CATSRDRGTYEQYF TRBD1 NA TRBJ2-7 TRBV15
TGCGCCAGCAGCCAAGAAACCCAGGGAAACACCATATATTTT CASSQETQGNTIYF NA few TRBJ1-3 TRBV23-1
TGCGCCAGCAGCCAAGTGGAACCCGGGGAGCTGTTTTTT CASSQVEPGELFF NA few TRBJ2-2 TRBV4-1
TGTGCTAGTGGTTTCCAGGCGGACGAGCAGTACTTC CASGFQADEQYF NA NA TRBJ2-7 TRBV12-5
TGTGCCAGCAGCTTTTCCGGGACAGGCGCCTACAATGAGCAGTTCTTC CASSFSGTGAYNEQFF TRBD1 many TRBJ2-1 TRBV11-3
TGTGCCAGCTCACCACCGGGTGGCAACGAGCAGTACTTC CASSPPGGNEQYF NA NA TRBJ2-7 TRBV18
TGTGCCAGCAGCGTAGGGGGGCGAAGCACAGATACGCAGTATTTT CASSVGGRSTDTQYF NA few TRBJ2-3 TRBV9
TGCGCCAGCAGCTTGTTCGGGGGTGGGGAGACCCAGTACTTC CASSLFGGGETQYF NA NA TRBJ2-5 TRBV5-1
TGTGCCAGCAGCTTTCGTCCAGCGAGCACAGATACGCAGTATTTT CASSFRPASTDTQYF NA few TRBJ2-3 TRBV7-1
TGTGCCAGCTCACCCGCCGGGACAGGGTACAATGAGCAGTTCTTC CASSPAGTGYNEQFF TRBD1 once TRBJ2-1 TRBV18